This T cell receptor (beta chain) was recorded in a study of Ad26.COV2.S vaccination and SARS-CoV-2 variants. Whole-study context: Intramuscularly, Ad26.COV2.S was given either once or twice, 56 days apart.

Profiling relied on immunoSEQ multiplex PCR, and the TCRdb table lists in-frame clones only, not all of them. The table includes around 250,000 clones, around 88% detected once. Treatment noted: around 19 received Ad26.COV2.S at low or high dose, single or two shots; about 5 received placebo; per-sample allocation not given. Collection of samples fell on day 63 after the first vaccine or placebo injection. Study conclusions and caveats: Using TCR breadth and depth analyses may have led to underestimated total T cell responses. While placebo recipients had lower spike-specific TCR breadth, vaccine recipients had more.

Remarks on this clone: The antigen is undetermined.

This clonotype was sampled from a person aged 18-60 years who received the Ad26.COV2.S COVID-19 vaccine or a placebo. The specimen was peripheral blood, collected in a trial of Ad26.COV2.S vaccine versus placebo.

The chain's CDR3 is CASSPFLGQGRSNQPQHF. CDR3 DNA: TGCGCCAGCAGCCCCTTCCTGGGACAGGGGAGAAGCAATCAGCCCCAGCATTTT. The genes are TRBV4-1 and TRBJ1-5; 10 bases match TRBD1. After removal of 4 bases from V and 1 base from J, the junction contained 10 bases not matched to a gene. The CDR3 runs to 18 residues. In germline, CDR1 is MGHRA, CDR2 YSYEKL.